These T cell receptor beta chains were read from a single sample in a study of T cell responses to AZD1222 COVID-19 vaccine. Sequencing used immunoSEQ multiplex PCR; TCRdb keeps in-frame clones, though not all of them. This table holds 150,000 to 200,000 clones, 80% to 95% found once. Sequenced here: peripheral blood, sampled 28 days after the second AZD1222 dose. The receptors derive from an adult who received the AZD1222 COVID-19 vaccine. CDR3s include the opening cysteine and the closing phenylalanine or tryptophan. The D gene is left open where the match is weak. Size is omitted from some rows. Given values are once, few, many or a class for expanded clones.

V gene: TRBV10-1; J gene: TRBJ2-7; clone size: .; D gene: .; CDR3 DNA: TGCGCCAGCAGTGAGCAGTACTTC; CDR3 protein: CASSEQYF
V gene: TRBV7-3; J gene: TRBJ1-1; clone size: .; D gene: TRBD1; CDR3 DNA: TGTGCCAGCAGCCGGGGACAGGGGAACACTGAAGCTTTCTTT; CDR3 protein: CASSRGQGNTEAFF
V gene: TRBV19; J gene: TRBJ1-5; clone size: .; D gene: TRBD1; CDR3 DNA: TGTGCCAGTAGTAGACAGGGGTGGGACGGCAATCAGCCCCAGCATTTT; CDR3 protein: CASSRQGWDGNQPQHF
V gene: TRBV28; J gene: TRBJ1-4; clone size: .; D gene: TRBD1; CDR3 DNA: TGTGCCAGCAGTCCCCGGGGGGGAGGGACAGGTGAAAAACTGTTTTTT; CDR3 protein: CASSPRGGGTGEKLFF
V gene: TRBV6-5; J gene: TRBJ1-2; clone size: once; D gene: .; CDR3 DNA: TGTGCCAGCAGTTACGGAGGGGGTGGCTACACCTTC; CDR3 protein: CASSYGGGGYTF
V gene: TRBV10-3; J gene: TRBJ2-3; clone size: .; D gene: .; CDR3 DNA: TGTGCCATCAGTTTAGGGGGGACCCACACAGATACGCAGTATTTT; CDR3 protein: CAISLGGTHTDTQYF
V gene: TRBV6-6; J gene: TRBJ1-1; clone size: .; D gene: TRBD1; CDR3 DNA: TGTGCCAGCGGTACAGGGGGCGAGAACACTGAAGCTTTCTTT; CDR3 protein: CASGTGGENTEAFF
V gene: TRBV29-1; J gene: TRBJ1-2; clone size: .; D gene: .; CDR3 DNA: TGCAGCGTTGATTCCGGGCAGGGTTCCGGCTACACCTTC; CDR3 protein: CSVDSGQGSGYTF
V gene: TRBV7-9; J gene: TRBJ1-2; clone size: .; D gene: .; CDR3 DNA: TGTGCCAGCAGCTTAGCGTCTGGGGTGGATGGCTACACCTTC; CDR3 protein: CASSLASGVDGYTF
V gene: TRBV2; J gene: TRBJ2-3; clone size: .; D gene: .; CDR3 DNA: TGTGCCAGCAGGACCCCGGGGGGCCGTGGGACGCAGTATTTT; CDR3 protein: CASRTPGGRGTQYF
V gene: TRBV28; J gene: TRBJ1-5; clone size: .; D gene: .; CDR3 DNA: TGTGCCAGCATCCCGACCCTTGGTGGCAATCAGCCCCAGCATTTT; CDR3 protein: CASIPTLGGNQPQHF
V gene: TRBV5-1; J gene: TRBJ1-2; clone size: .; D gene: TRBD1; CDR3 DNA: TGCGCCAGCAGCATTACAGGGGATGGCTACACCTTC; CDR3 protein: CASSITGDGYTF
V gene: TRBV11-3; J gene: TRBJ2-7; clone size: .; D gene: TRBD2; CDR3 DNA: TGTGCCAGCAGCTTCGGCGGGGGAAGCTCCTACGAGCAGTACTTC; CDR3 protein: CASSFGGGSSYEQYF
V gene: TRBV6-5; J gene: TRBJ1-1; clone size: .; D gene: .; CDR3 DNA: TGTGCCAGCAGGAGAGAGAACACTGAAGCTTTCTTT; CDR3 protein: CASRRENTEAFF
V gene: TRBV6-1; J gene: TRBJ2-7; clone size: .; D gene: TRBD2; CDR3 DNA: TGTGCCAGCAGTGATGCCCCCGGACTAGCGGGTTTGGAGCAGTACTTC; CDR3 protein: CASSDAPGLAGLEQYF
V gene: TRBV9; J gene: TRBJ2-7; clone size: .; D gene: .; CDR3 DNA: TGTGCCAGCAGCGTAGCAGGGAGTAGTATGGGGGAGCAGTACTTC; CDR3 protein: CASSVAGSSMGEQYF
V gene: TRBV6-6; J gene: TRBJ1-2; clone size: .; D gene: .; CDR3 DNA: TGTGCCAGCAGTTACGGGGCGGCGAACTATGGCTACACCTTC; CDR3 protein: CASSYGAANYGYTF
V gene: TRBV27; J gene: TRBJ1-6; clone size: .; D gene: .; CDR3 DNA: TGTGCCAGCAGTTCCCCGAATTCACCCCTCCACTTT; CDR3 protein: CASSSPNSPLHF
V gene: TRBV6-6; J gene: TRBJ1-1; clone size: .; D gene: .; CDR3 DNA: TGTGCCAGCAGTTACCCCGGCACCATGAACACTGAAGCTTTCTTT; CDR3 protein: CASSYPGTMNTEAFF
V gene: TRBV18; J gene: TRBJ2-3; clone size: .; D gene: .; CDR3 DNA: TGTGCCAGCTCACCTACCGGGACACAGAGCACAGATACGCAGTATTTT; CDR3 protein: CASSPTGTQSTDTQYF
V gene: TRBV6-2/TRBV6-3; J gene: TRBJ1-2; clone size: .; D gene: .; CDR3 DNA: TGTGCCAGCAGTTACGGCGGGACCGAAAGACGTTATGGCTACACCTTC; CDR3 protein: CASSYGGTERRYGYTF
V gene: TRBV6-5; J gene: TRBJ2-4; clone size: once; D gene: .; CDR3 DNA: TGTGCCAGCAGTCCTCCTGGGTCTAGGAAAAACATTCAGTACTTC; CDR3 protein: CASSPPGSRKNIQYF
V gene: TRBV11-2; J gene: TRBJ1-2; clone size: .; D gene: .; CDR3 DNA: TGTGCCAGCAGTTACAGGGATCGGGATGGCTACACCTTC; CDR3 protein: CASSYRDRDGYTF
V gene: TRBV13; J gene: TRBJ2-1; clone size: .; D gene: TRBD2; CDR3 DNA: TGTGCCAGCAGCTTGGGGACTAGCTACAATGAGCAGTTCTTC; CDR3 protein: CASSLGTSYNEQFF
V gene: TRBV2; J gene: TRBJ2-4; clone size: once; D gene: TRBD2; CDR3 DNA: TGTGCCAGCGGGACTAGCGGGGGGCTAGCCTTAGCCAAAAACATTCAGTACTTC; CDR3 protein: CASGTSGGLALAKNIQYF
V gene: TRBV11-3; J gene: TRBJ2-1; clone size: .; D gene: TRBD2; CDR3 DNA: TGTGCCAGCAGCTTAAGGACCTCTTTAGCGGGGGGGCGGGTTGAGCAGTTCTTC; CDR3 protein: CASSLRTSLAGGRVEQFF
V gene: TRBV12-1; J gene: TRBJ2-5; clone size: once; D gene: .; CDR3 DNA: TGTGCCAGCAGCTTTGCAACCCCCCACGGGACAGGAGAAGAGACCCAGTACTTC; CDR3 protein: CASSFATPHGTGEETQYF
V gene: TRBV9; J gene: TRBJ2-7; clone size: .; D gene: TRBD2; CDR3 DNA: TGTGCCAGCAGCGGGACTAGCGGCTCCTACGAGCAGTACTTC; CDR3 protein: CASSGTSGSYEQYF
V gene: TRBV27; J gene: TRBJ1-3; clone size: .; D gene: .; CDR3 DNA: TGTGCCAGCAGTTTATCAGCCGGGGACTCTGGAAACACCATATATTTT; CDR3 protein: CASSLSAGDSGNTIYF
V gene: TRBV28; J gene: TRBJ2-1; clone size: once; D gene: .; CDR3 DNA: TGTGCCACCCTGGGCAATGAGCAGTTCTTC; CDR3 protein: CATLGNEQFF
V gene: TRBV6-5; J gene: TRBJ1-6; clone size: .; D gene: .; CDR3 DNA: TGTGCCAGCAGTTACGACCCGCTTAATTCACCCCTCCACTTT; CDR3 protein: CASSYDPLNSPLHF
V gene: TRBV15; J gene: TRBJ1-3; clone size: .; D gene: .; CDR3 DNA: TGTGCCACCAGCAGAGATCAGAGCTCTGGAAACACCATATATTTT; CDR3 protein: CATSRDQSSGNTIYF
V gene: TRBV19; J gene: TRBJ2-1; clone size: .; D gene: TRBD1; CDR3 DNA: TGTGCCAGTAGCCCCGGACAGGGGGCTATCCATGAGCAGTTCTTC; CDR3 protein: CASSPGQGAIHEQFF
V gene: TRBV18; J gene: TRBJ1-4; clone size: few; D gene: TRBD1; CDR3 DNA: TGTGCCAGCTCACCAGCGACAGGGGGCGGATTAGAAAAACTGTTTTTT; CDR3 protein: CASSPATGGGLEKLFF
V gene: TRBV6-5; J gene: TRBJ1-5; clone size: once; D gene: TRBD1; CDR3 DNA: TGTGCCAGCAGTTACGGGACAGGGAGCAATCAGCCCCAGCATTTT; CDR3 protein: CASSYGTGSNQPQHF
V gene: TRBV25-1; J gene: TRBJ2-4; clone size: .; D gene: TRBD2; CDR3 DNA: TGTGCCAGCAGTGGCAACCTAGCGGGGGTAGCCAAAAACATTCAGTACTTC; CDR3 protein: CASSGNLAGVAKNIQYF
V gene: TRBV24-1; J gene: TRBJ2-7; clone size: .; D gene: .; CDR3 DNA: TGTGCCGCAGGGACCAATCACGAGCAGTACTTC; CDR3 protein: CAAGTNHEQYF
V gene: TRBV15; J gene: TRBJ1-6; clone size: .; D gene: .; CDR3 DNA: TGTGCCACCAGCAGAGAACCGGCGACAGGCAGTTCACCCCTCCACTTT; CDR3 protein: CATSREPATGSSPLHF
V gene: TRBV9; J gene: TRBJ1-2; clone size: .; D gene: .; CDR3 DNA: TGTGCCAGCACTCTAGGAGAAAACTATGGCTACACCTTC; CDR3 protein: CASTLGENYGYTF
V gene: TRBV9; J gene: TRBJ2-2; clone size: .; D gene: TRBD2; CDR3 DNA: TGTGCCAGCAGCGCCAGACTAGCGGGGGCCGGGGAGCTGTTTTTT; CDR3 protein: CASSARLAGAGELFF
V gene: TRBV6-6; J gene: TRBJ2-7; clone size: .; D gene: .; CDR3 DNA: TGTGCCAGCAGTTACGGGGGCCCTACCTACGAGCAGTACTTC; CDR3 protein: CASSYGGPTYEQYF
V gene: TRBV7-3; J gene: TRBJ2-1; clone size: .; D gene: .; CDR3 DNA: TGTGCCAGCAGCCCCAGATCGGGGGCCACCTACAATGAGCAGTTCTTC; CDR3 protein: CASSPRSGATYNEQFF
V gene: TRBV9; J gene: TRBJ2-2; clone size: .; D gene: .; CDR3 DNA: TGTGCCAGCAGCGTAGCCACCGGGGAGCTGTTTTTT; CDR3 protein: CASSVATGELFF
V gene: TRBV5-4; J gene: TRBJ1-1; clone size: .; D gene: .; CDR3 DNA: TGTGCCAGCAGTTCGGCGGGGTTTACTGAAGCTTTCTTT; CDR3 protein: CASSSAGFTEAFF
V gene: TRBV2; J gene: TRBJ2-5; clone size: .; D gene: .; CDR3 DNA: TGTGCCAGCAGTGAGGGGGAGACCCAGTACTTC; CDR3 protein: CASSEGETQYF
V gene: TRBV19; J gene: TRBJ2-1; clone size: few; D gene: TRBD1; CDR3 DNA: TGTGCCAGTAGTATAGGACAGGGTGGTGAGCAGTTCTTC; CDR3 protein: CASSIGQGGEQFF
V gene: TRBV10-3; J gene: TRBJ2-1; clone size: .; D gene: .; CDR3 DNA: TGTGCCATCAAAGAGGGGGAGATGGGCTCCTACAATGAGCAGTTCTTC; CDR3 protein: CAIKEGEMGSYNEQFF